These 28 T cell receptor beta chains were all obtained from the same sample, sequenced in a study of T-cell memory formation after mild COVID-19. Each CDR3 protein gets one entry after TCRdb re-called the 5' RACE reads with MiXCR. The sample yields over 500,000 distinct CDR3 sequences, roughly 17% seen once. The sequencing sample was made of PBMCs or a T cell subset sorted from them (not recorded which). The receptors here all came from an adult woman who had mild COVID-19 (a few samples of this study predate the infection). Cell type and time point are not known.

The chain has TRBV7-6 and TRBJ2-5, with TRBD1 matching 10 bases. CDR1 and CDR2 (germline): SGHVS, FNYEAQ. Trimming cost V 5 bases and J 5 bases; bases outside gene matches: 5. The CDR3 sequence is 14 residues long. CDR3 DNA sequence: TGTGCCAGCAGCCCTGGGACAGGGGTTGAGACCCAGTACTTC. Residues: CASSPGTGVETQYF.

This clonotype was recorded a few times. The V and J genes are TRBV4-3 and TRBJ2-7; TRBD1 is a possible D gene (7 bases). The CDR3 loop spans 15 amino acids. The V and J ends lost 4 bases and 5 bases respectively, with 18 bases between them. Germline values: CDR1 LGHNA, CDR2 YSLEER. For the CDR3, the DNA is TGCGCCAGCAGCCGGAGGGGGGCCCAGGGGGACGAGCAGTACTTC. It encodes CASSRRGAQGDEQYF.

The table lists this clonotype with a few counts. The V and J genes are TRBV20-1 and TRBJ1-1; a weak D match, TRBD1 (5 bases). Trimming removed 3 bases at V and 0 bases at J, with 8 bases between. This CDR3 is 13 amino acids long. CDR1 is DFQATT and CDR2 is SNEGSKA in the germline V gene (reference sequence). The CDR3 nucleotides read TGCAGTGCTAGCGTGGACATGAACACTGAAGCTTTCTTT. Translation: CSASVDMNTEAFF.

This clonotype was counted between two and nine times. The chain couples TRBV7-9 to TRBJ1-2; maybe TRBD1 (6 bases). Germline CDR1 is SEHNR and CDR2 is FQNEAQ (reference sequence). The CDR3 totals 15 residues. V shed 0 bases and J shed 8 bases, with 16 bases lying between them. This CDR3 reads CASSLALTGIEGYTF. The CDR3 nucleotides read TGTGCCAGCAGCTTAGCGCTTACAGGGATTGAAGGCTACACCTTC.

This clonotype was counted a few times. J is TRBJ1-3 and V is TRBV3-1; the D is unclear. The germline V and J ends were trimmed by 10 bases and 0 bases, with 13 bases remaining between them. The CDR3 runs 14 residues. From germline, CDR1 is LGHDT and CDR2 YNNKEL (reference sequence). In DNA, the CDR3 is TGTGCCACCCGGGAGTTCACCTCTGGAAACACCATATATTTT. It translates to CATREFTSGNTIYF.

This clonotype was seen ten or more times. The rearrangement joins TRBV9 to TRBJ2-3, with unresolved D. V was shortened by 0 bases and J by 3 bases, with 5 bases between the two germline ends. This CDR3 has 13 amino acids. Looked up from germline, CDR1 is SGDLS and CDR2 is YYNGEE. CDR3 DNA sequence: TGTGCCAGCAGCGTAGGTAGTACAGATACGCAGTATTTT. Its protein is CASSVGSTDTQYF.

This clonotype was detected only a few times. This chain connects TRBV5-5 to TRBJ1-1, with 8 bases that match TRBD1. Looked up from germline, CDR1 is SGHKS and CDR2 is YYEKEE (reference sequence). This CDR3 has 15 residues. Unmatched junction bases numbered 7, after V lost 4 bases and J lost 2 bases. CDR3 region: CASSIWTGRNTEAFF. The CDR3 region has the DNA TGTGCCAGCAGCATATGGACAGGGCGAAACACTGAAGCTTTCTTT.

The chain's CDR3 is CASSPSTPVGTGELFF. The CDR3 nucleotides read TGTGCCAGCAGTCCCTCGACCCCGGTGGGCACCGGGGAGCTGTTTTTT. The chain carries TRBV12-3 or TRBV12-4 and TRBJ2-2; D unresolved. The CDR3 has 16 residues. V lost 5 bases and J lost 4, with 17 bases in between.

This clonotype appeared a few times. The V call is TRBV5-1, the J call TRBJ2-5; tentative D call: TRBD1 (6 bases). The CDR3 is made up of 17 amino acids. Germline loops: CDR1 SGHRS, CDR2 YFSETQ. Trimming took 0 bases from V and 2 from J, leaving 17 bases between them. CDR3 coding DNA: TGCGCCAGCAGCTTGGGGGCTGGAGGACAGCGACAAGAGACCCAGTACTTC. Its translation is CASSLGAGGQRQETQYF.

V gene TRBV7-2 combines with J gene TRBJ2-1; 8 bases fit TRBD1. Germline values: CDR1 SGHTA, CDR2 FQGNSA. The CDR3 has 14 amino acids. Trimming took 2 bases from V and 6 from J; bases not matched to a gene: 3. Here the CDR3 reads CASSLNRGANEQFF. The CDR3 nucleotides are TGTGCCAGCAGCTTAAACAGGGGGGCCAATGAGCAGTTCTTC.

This sequence joins TRBV18 and TRBJ1-5; 8 bases align to TRBD1. V was clipped by 6 bases and J by 5 bases; unmatched bases: 12. Germline V gene sequence: CDR1 KGHSH, CDR2 LQKENI. This CDR3 comprises 16 residues. The CDR3 bases are TGTGCCAGCTCCCAACAGGGGGGGGCTAGGTATCAGCCCCAGCATTTT. Its protein is CASSQQGGARYQPQHF.

The chain is built from TRBV7-6 and TRBJ2-3; D may match TRBD1 or TRBD2 (6 bases each). V lost 7 bases to trimming and J lost 4 bases, with 15 bases between them. The CDR3 is 14 residues long. Germline lookup yields CDR1 SGHVS and CDR2 FNYEAQ. The CDR3 is CASTRTRGPDTQYF. The CDR3 coding sequence is TGTGCCAGCACCCGGACTCGGGGGCCAGATACGCAGTATTTT.

The chain carries TRBV2 and TRBJ2-7, with TRBD1 identical over 8 bases. The CDR3 length is 14 residues. The germline gives CDR1 SNHLY, CDR2 FYNNEI. The J segment lost 2 bases and the V segment lost 6 bases, leaving 6 bases of the junction unmatched. CDR3 loop: CASRADRAPYEQYF. The DNA for the CDR3 is TGTGCCAGCAGGGCGGACAGGGCCCCCTACGAGCAGTACTTC.

This chain links TRBV7-9 with TRBJ1-5; tentatively, D is TRBD1 (5 bases). The CDR3 consists of 14 residues. Germline CDR1 SEHNR, CDR2 FQNEAQ (reference sequence). V gave up 8 bases and J gave up 4 bases, with 15 bases separating them. The CDR3 loop reads CASGTLGGNQPQHF. The CDR3 coding sequence is TGTGCCAGCGGGACTTTGGGGGGGAATCAGCCCCAGCATTTT.

This clonotype was seen ten or more times. J is TRBJ2-1 and V is TRBV7-8, with D unresolved. The V and J ends lost 5 bases and 0 bases respectively, with 17 bases between them. The germline CDR1 and CDR2 sequences are SGHVS and FQNEAQ. The CDR3 length is 17 residues. The CDR3, as DNA: TGTGCCAGCAGCGATTCAATAGGGCGGCGCTCCTACAATGAGCAGTTCTTC. It codes for CASSDSIGRRSYNEQFF.

Many counts were recorded for this clonotype. The chain uses TRBV7-9 and TRBJ2-2; 7 nucleotides line up with TRBD2. Germline V gene sequence: CDR1 SEHNR, CDR2 FQNEAQ (reference sequence). The CDR3 covers 16 residues. With 4 bases clipped from V and 0 bases from J, the junction kept 5 bases outside the gene matches. The CDR3, as DNA: TGTGCCAGCAGCTCCGGGACTACCACGAACACCGGGGAGCTGTTTTTT. Protein: CASSSGTTTNTGELFF. Full variable domain (rest looked up from reference TRBV7-9 and TRBJ2-2): DTGVSQNPRHKITKRGQNVTFRCDPISEHNRLYWYRQTLGQGPEFLTYFQNEAQLEKSRLLSDRFSAERPKGSFSTLEIQRTEQGDSAMYLCASSSGTTTNTGELFFGEGSRLTVL.

The CDR3 nucleotides read TGTGCCAGCAGTTGGCTCCGGACAGGGAACAGAAACACCATATATTTT. Translating gives CASSWLRTGNRNTIYF. The rearrangement links TRBV6-5 to TRBJ1-3; 8 bases are a match to TRBD1. Germline V gene sequence: CDR1 MNHEY, CDR2 SVGAGI. The CDR3 extends over 16 amino acids. V dropped 4 bases and J dropped 5; count of bases not matched to a gene: 10.

In its sample, this clonotype was seen a few times. The chain uses TRBV27 and TRBJ2-7, with 8 bases fitting TRBD1. Germline V gene data show CDR1 as MNHEY and CDR2 as SMNVEV (reference sequence). The V and J ends lost 6 bases and 3 bases, in that order; junction bases with no gene match: 4. The CDR3 length is 13 residues. In nucleotides, the CDR3 is TGTGCCAGCAGGCTCGGACAGGGCTACGAGCAGTACTTC. Its translation is CASRLGQGYEQYF.

The sample holds a few counts of this clonotype. The chain is built from TRBV5-6 and TRBJ2-7, with D perhaps being TRBD1 or TRBD2 (6 bases each). The germline V gene has CDR1 SGHDT and CDR2 YYEEEE. This CDR3 has 15 amino acids. V lost 5 bases to trimming and J lost 2 bases, with 17 bases between them. In DNA form, the CDR3 reads TGTGCCAGCAGTCTGAGGAACAGGGAGGCCTACGAGCAGTACTTC. Translating gives CASSLRNREAYEQYF.

This clonotype was seen ten or more times. V is TRBV5-1 and J is TRBJ2-1; no reliable D call. The CDR3 sequence is 13 residues long. Germline lookup yields CDR1 SGHRS and CDR2 YFSETQ. V was trimmed by 3 bases and J by 7 bases, leaving 11 bases between them. CDR3 region: CASSWAVANEQFF. The CDR3 DNA reads TGCGCCAGCAGCTGGGCAGTCGCGAATGAGCAGTTCTTC.

The rearrangement joins TRBV6-1 to TRBJ1-1; D is uncertain. This CDR3 comprises 13 residues. CDR1 and CDR2 (germline): MNHNS, SASEGT. With 3 bases removed from V and 5 bases from J, the gap between germline ends came to 10 bases. CDR3 residues: CASSDWGRTEAFF. DNA of the CDR3: TGTGCCAGCAGTGACTGGGGAAGGACTGAAGCTTTCTTT.

This clonotype was detected only a few times. The rearrangement joins TRBV4-1 to TRBJ2-7; 9 nucleotides match TRBD1. The length of the CDR3 is 14 residues. Germline trimming cut 5 bases from V and 4 bases from J; bases unmatched to any gene: 6. Germline loops: CDR1 MGHRA, CDR2 YSYEKL. The chain's CDR3 is CASSVRDREYEQYF. The CDR3 DNA is TGCGCCAGCAGCGTCCGGGACAGGGAATACGAGCAGTACTTC.

The chain recombines TRBV4-2 with TRBJ2-7, with a weak D call TRBD2 (6 bases). Germline V lookup: CDR1 LGHNA, CDR2 YNFKEQ. Trimming left V 1 base short and J 7 bases short, with 14 bases between. The CDR3 covers 14 residues. The CDR3 here is CASSQGMGGGEQYF. The CDR3 bases are TGTGCCAGCAGCCAAGGGATGGGGGGAGGTGAGCAGTACTTC.

This chain links TRBV4-1 with TRBJ2-7; a possible D gene is TRBD1 (6 bases). The CDR3 is made up of 16 amino acids. Trimming stripped 1 base from V and 2 bases from J, with 15 bases between. Germline assignment: CDR1 MGHRA and CDR2 YSYEKL. The CDR3 bases are TGCGCCAGCAGCCAAGGAAGAGATGACAGGACCTACGAGCAGTACTTC. Its protein is CASSQGRDDRTYEQYF.

This clonotype has only a few counts. The rearrangement links TRBV24-1 to TRBJ2-7, with D uncertain. The CDR3 sequence is 12 residues long. Germline V gene sequence: CDR1 KGHDR, CDR2 SFDVKD. V lost 3 bases to trimming and J lost 4 bases, with 6 bases between them. The CDR3: CATSDQHYEQYF. DNA for the CDR3: TGTGCCACCAGTGATCAGCATTACGAGCAGTACTTC.

In this sample, this clonotype turned up a few times. The chain combines TRBV5-1 with TRBJ1-1; unclear D gene. V shed 4 bases and J shed 6 bases, with 25 bases lying between them. Looked up from germline, CDR1 is SGHRS and CDR2 is YFSETQ. This CDR3 is built from 17 residues. The CDR3 region is CASSPPNVGSGGSEAFF. CDR3 nucleotide sequence: TGCGCCAGCAGCCCGCCTAACGTGGGATCTGGTGGCTCTGAAGCTTTCTTT.

The chain carries TRBV5-8 and TRBJ2-6; D unclear. The CDR3 runs to 13 residues. CDR1 and CDR2 from the germline V gene are SGHTS and YDEGEE. Between the trimmed V and J ends, which lost 5 bases and 2 bases, there was a span of 5 bases. The CDR3 loop is CASRLTGANVLTF. CDR3 nucleotides: TGTGCCAGCAGACTGACTGGGGCCAACGTCCTGACTTTC.

This clonotype has a handful of counts. As the CDR3 is not closed by the conserved phenylalanine or tryptophan, this likely results from a read error. The DNA is left out, because the CDR3 cannot be placed on it with certainty; the CDR3 is given as TCRdb lists it. The chain has TRBV12-1 and TRBJ2-7; the table assigns TRBD1, which was not confirmed against the DNA. TRBV12-1 is a listed pseudogene. The CDR3 numbers 8 amino acids, ends counted. CDR3: CASSVYGA.